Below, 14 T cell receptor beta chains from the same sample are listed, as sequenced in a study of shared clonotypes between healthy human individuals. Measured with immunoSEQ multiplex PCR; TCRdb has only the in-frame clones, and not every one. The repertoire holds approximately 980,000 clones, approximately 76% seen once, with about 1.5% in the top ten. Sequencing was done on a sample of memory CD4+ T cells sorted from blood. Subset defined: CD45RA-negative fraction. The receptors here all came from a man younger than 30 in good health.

In DNA form, the CDR3 reads TGTGCCAGCAGTTTGGCGGGACCCAATGAGCAGTTCTTC. The encoded protein is CASSLAGPNEQFF. The chain is built from TRBV27 and TRBJ2-1; D might be TRBD2 (6 bases). CDR1 is MNHEY, CDR2 SMNVEV, per germline (reference sequence). The V and J ends lost 3 bases and 6 bases respectively, with 9 bases between them. This CDR3 has 13 residues.

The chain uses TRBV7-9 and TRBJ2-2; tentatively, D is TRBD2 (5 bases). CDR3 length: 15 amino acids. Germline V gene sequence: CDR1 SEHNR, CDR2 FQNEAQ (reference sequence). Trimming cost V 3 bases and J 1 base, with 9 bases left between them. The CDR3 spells CASSFASGNTGELFF. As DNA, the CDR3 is TGTGCCAGCAGCTTTGCCAGCGGGAACACCGGGGAGCTGTTTTTT.

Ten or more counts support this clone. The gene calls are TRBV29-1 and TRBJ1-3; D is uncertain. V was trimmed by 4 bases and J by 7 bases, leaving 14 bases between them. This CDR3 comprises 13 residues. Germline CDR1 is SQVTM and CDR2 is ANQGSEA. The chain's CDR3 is CSVGGLEVNTIYF. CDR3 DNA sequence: TGCAGCGTTGGAGGGCTGGAGGTGAACACCATATATTTT.

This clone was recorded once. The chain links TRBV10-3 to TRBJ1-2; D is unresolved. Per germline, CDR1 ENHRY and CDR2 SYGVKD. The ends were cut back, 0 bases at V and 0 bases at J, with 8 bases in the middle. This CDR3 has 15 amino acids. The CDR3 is CAISESVTSNYGYTF. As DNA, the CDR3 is TGTGCCATCAGTGAGTCGGTCACTTCTAACTATGGCTACACCTTC.

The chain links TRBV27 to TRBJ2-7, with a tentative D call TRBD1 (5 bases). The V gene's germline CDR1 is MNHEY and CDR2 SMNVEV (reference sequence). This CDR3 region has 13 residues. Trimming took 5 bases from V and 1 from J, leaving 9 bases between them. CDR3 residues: CASSVRDSYEQYF. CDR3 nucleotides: TGTGCCAGCAGTGTCAGGGATTCCTACGAGCAGTACTTC.

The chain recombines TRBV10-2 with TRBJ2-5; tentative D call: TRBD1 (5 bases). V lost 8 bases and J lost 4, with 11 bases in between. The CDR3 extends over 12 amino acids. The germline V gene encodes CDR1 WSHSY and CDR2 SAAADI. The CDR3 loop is CASSQVGETQYF. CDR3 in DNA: TGCGCCAGCTCACAGGTTGGAGAGACCCAGTACTTC.

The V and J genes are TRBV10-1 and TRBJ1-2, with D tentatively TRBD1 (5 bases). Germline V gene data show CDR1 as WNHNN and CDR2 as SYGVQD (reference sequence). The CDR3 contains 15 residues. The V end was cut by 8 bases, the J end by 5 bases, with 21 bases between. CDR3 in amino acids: CASQGTRGTHYGYTF. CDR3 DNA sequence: TGCGCCAGCCAGGGAACCCGGGGTACCCATTATGGCTACACCTTC.

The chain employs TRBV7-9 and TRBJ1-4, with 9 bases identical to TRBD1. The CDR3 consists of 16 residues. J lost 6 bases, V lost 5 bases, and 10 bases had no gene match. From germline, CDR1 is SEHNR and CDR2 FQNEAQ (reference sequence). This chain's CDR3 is CASSLGTGYTYEKLFF. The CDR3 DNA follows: TGTGCCAGCAGCCTCGGGACAGGGTATACATATGAAAAACTGTTTTTT.

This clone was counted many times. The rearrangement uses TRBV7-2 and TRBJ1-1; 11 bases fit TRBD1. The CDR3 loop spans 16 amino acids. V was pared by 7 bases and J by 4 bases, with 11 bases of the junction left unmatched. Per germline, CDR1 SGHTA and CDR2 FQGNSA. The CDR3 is CASTKPPGQGVTEAFF. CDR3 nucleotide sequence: TGTGCCAGCACCAAACCACCGGGACAGGGGGTCACTGAAGCTTTCTTT.

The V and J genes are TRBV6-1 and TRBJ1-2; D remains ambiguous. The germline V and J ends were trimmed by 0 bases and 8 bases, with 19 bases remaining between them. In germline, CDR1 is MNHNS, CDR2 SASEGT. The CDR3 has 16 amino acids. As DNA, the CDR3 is TGTGCCAGCAGTGAAGCGCTTCGGGCCTCCCGAGGAGGCTACACCTTC. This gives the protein CASSEALRASRGGYTF.

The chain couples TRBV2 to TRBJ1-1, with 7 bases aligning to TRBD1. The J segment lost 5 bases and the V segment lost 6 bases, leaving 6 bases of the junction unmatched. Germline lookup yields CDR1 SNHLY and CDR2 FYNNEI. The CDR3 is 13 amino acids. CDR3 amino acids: CASRRGPGTEAFF. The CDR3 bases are TGTGCCAGCAGAAGGGGGCCTGGGACTGAAGCTTTCTTT.

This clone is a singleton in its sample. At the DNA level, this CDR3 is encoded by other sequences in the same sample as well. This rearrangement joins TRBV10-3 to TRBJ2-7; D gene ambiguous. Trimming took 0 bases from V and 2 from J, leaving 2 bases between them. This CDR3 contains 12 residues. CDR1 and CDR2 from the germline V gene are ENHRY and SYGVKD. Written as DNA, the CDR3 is TGTGCCATCAGTGAGTCCACCTACGAGCAGTACTTC. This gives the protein CAISESTYEQYF.

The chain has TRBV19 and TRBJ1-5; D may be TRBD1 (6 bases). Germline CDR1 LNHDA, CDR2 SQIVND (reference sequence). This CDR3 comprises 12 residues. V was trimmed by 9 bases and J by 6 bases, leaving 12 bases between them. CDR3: CASRDTSQPQHF. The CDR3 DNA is TGTGCCAGCCGGGACACTTCTCAGCCCCAGCATTTT. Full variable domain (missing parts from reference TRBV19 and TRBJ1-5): DGGITQSPKYLFRKEGQNVTLSCEQNLNHDAMYWYRQDPGQGLRLIYYSQIVNDFQKGDIAEGYSVSREKKESFPLTVTSAQKNPTAFYLCASRDTSQPQHFGDGTRLSIL.

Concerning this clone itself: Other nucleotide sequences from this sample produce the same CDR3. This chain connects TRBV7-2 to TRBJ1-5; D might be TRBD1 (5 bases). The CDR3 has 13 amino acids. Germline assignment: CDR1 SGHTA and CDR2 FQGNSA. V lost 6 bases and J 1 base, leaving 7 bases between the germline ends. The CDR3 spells CASSRQSNQPQHF. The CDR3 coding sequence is TGTGCCAGCAGTCGACAGAGCAATCAGCCCCAGCATTTT.